The sequence of this TCR beta chain was determined in a study of PD-1 blockade in classical Hodgkin lymphoma. All trial patients relapsed after autologous stem cell transplantation. The CDR3 sequence is 17 residues long. V shed 0 bases and J shed 0 bases, with 12 bases lying between them. CDR1 is MNHEY, CDR2 SMNVEV, per germline (reference sequence). Regarding the study as a whole: Diversity in CD4+ TCRs, unlike that measured in CD8+ TCRs, had risen significantly by C4D1. Diversity similar to that of newly diagnosed patients was seen at baseline in complete responders.

This clone was recorded only once. Antigen specificity is unknown. The protocol was immunoSEQ multiplex PCR, while the TCRdb copy is restricted to in-frame clones and leaves out a portion. Of about 40,000 clones detected, over 80% appear once; the ten largest clones hold about 9%. The specimen was peripheral blood mononuclear cells (PBMCs), collected at baseline. This TCR was recovered from a human donor with classical Hodgkin lymphoma. The chain couples TRBV27 to TRBJ2-1, with D unresolved. CDR3 region: CASSLSILRSSYNEQFF. Written as DNA, the CDR3 is TGTGCCAGCAGTTTATCGATTTTAAGGAGCTCCTACAATGAGCAGTTCTTC.